Listed below are T cell receptor beta chains from one sample, sequenced in a study of cytomegalovirus exposure and HLA in healthy donors. Measured with immunoSEQ multiplex PCR; TCRdb has only the in-frame clones, and not every one. The data contain 100,000 to 120,000 clones, more than 70% of them singletons. Sequenced material: PBMCs. These receptors all stem from a woman aged 55-69 years in good health and CMV-seropositive. CDR3s include the opening cysteine and the closing phenylalanine or tryptophan. The D gene is left open where the match is weak. Some rows mark clone size as missing; the rest say once, few, many or name a class of expanded clone.

length: 14; D: NA; V: TRBV29-1; size: NA; J: TRBJ2-1; DNA: TGCAGCGCTACTGAGGGAAGCTCCTACAATGAGCAGTTCTTC; CDR3: CSATEGSSYNEQFF
length: 14; D: NA; V: TRBV6-5; size: NA; J: TRBJ1-1; DNA: TGTGCCACCGACCGGGGGGCGTCGAACACTGAAGCTTTCTTT; CDR3: CATDRGASNTEAFF
length: 14; D: TRBD1; V: TRBV28; size: NA; J: TRBJ1-2; DNA: TGTGCCAGCAGTCCCGGGACAGGGCCATATGGCTACACCTTC; CDR3: CASSPGTGPYGYTF
length: 17; D: TRBD1; V: TRBV4-1; size: once; J: TRBJ1-2; DNA: TGCGCCAGCAGCCAGGCCGGGACAGGGGGCGCGTACTATGGCTACACCTTC; CDR3: CASSQAGTGGAYYGYTF
length: 15; D: NA; V: TRBV27; size: NA; J: TRBJ1-4; DNA: TGTGCCAGCAGTTTATGGAACAGGAGAAGTGAAAAACTGTTTTTT; CDR3: CASSLWNRRSEKLFF
length: 13; D: NA; V: TRBV7-9; size: NA; J: TRBJ2-1; DNA: TGTGCCAGCAGCCACGGGTCCTACAATGAGCAGTTCTTC; CDR3: CASSHGSYNEQFF
length: 14; D: TRBD1; V: TRBV5-6; size: NA; J: TRBJ1-1; DNA: TGTGCCAGCAGCTTGGAACAGGGGATTGGTGAAGCTTTCTTT; CDR3: CASSLEQGIGEAFF
length: 17; D: TRBD2; V: TRBV5-6; size: NA; J: TRBJ2-7; DNA: TGTGCCAGCAGCTCGATTAAGGGACTAGCGGGAGTTCGCGAGCAGTACTTC; CDR3: CASSSIKGLAGVREQYF
length: 14; D: NA; V: TRBV27; size: few; J: TRBJ2-5; DNA: TGTGCCAGCAGTTTACAGGGGCACCAAGAGACCCAGTACTTC; CDR3: CASSLQGHQETQYF
length: 14; D: NA; V: TRBV6-1; size: many; J: TRBJ1-2; DNA: TGTGCCAGCAGTGAATGGGCAGAGAACTATGGCTACACCTTC; CDR3: CASSEWAENYGYTF
length: 13; D: TRBD1; V: TRBV5-6; size: NA; J: TRBJ1-3; DNA: TGTGCCAGCAACAGGGGGTCAGGAAACACCATATATTTT; CDR3: CASNRGSGNTIYF
length: 16; D: TRBD1; V: TRBV9; size: NA; J: TRBJ2-3; DNA: TGTGCCAGCAGCGTACTCCAGGGGGCCCCCACAGATACGCAGTATTTT; CDR3: CASSVLQGAPTDTQYF
length: 13; D: NA; V: TRBV11-2; size: NA; J: TRBJ1-2; DNA: TGTGCCAGCGCCCAAAGCTCGGGTTATGGCTACACCTTC; CDR3: CASAQSSGYGYTF
length: 15; D: TRBD2; V: TRBV9; size: NA; J: TRBJ2-1; DNA: TGTGCCAGCAGCGAAAGCGGGAACTCCTACAATGAGCAGTTCTTC; CDR3: CASSESGNSYNEQFF
length: 15; D: NA; V: TRBV4-2; size: NA; J: TRBJ2-7; DNA: TGTGCCAGCAGCCAAGAAATCCGGGGGTCCTACGAGCAGTACTTC; CDR3: CASSQEIRGSYEQYF
length: 14; D: TRBD1; V: TRBV5-1; size: NA; J: TRBJ2-7; DNA: TGCGCCAGCAGCTTGGGGACAGGGCTCTACGAGCAGTACTTC; CDR3: CASSLGTGLYEQYF
length: 14; D: NA; V: TRBV11-1; size: few; J: TRBJ1-2; DNA: TGTGCCAGCAGCTTAACGGGGGTTCGCTATGGCTACACCTTC; CDR3: CASSLTGVRYGYTF
length: 15; D: TRBD2; V: TRBV6-5; size: NA; J: TRBJ2-7; DNA: TGTGCCAGCAGCCACTACCGGGGGGGATTGGGCGAGCAGTACTTC; CDR3: CASSHYRGGLGEQYF
length: 11; D: NA; V: TRBV20-1; size: once; J: TRBJ1-2; DNA: TGCAGTGCTAGCGGGGACTATGGCTACACCTTC; CDR3: CSASGDYGYTF
length: 14; D: TRBD2; V: TRBV28; size: once; J: TRBJ2-3; DNA: TGTGCCAGCAGACCGGGACTAGCGAAACTTACGCAGTATTTT; CDR3: CASRPGLAKLTQYF
length: 14; D: TRBD2; V: TRBV27; size: NA; J: TRBJ2-1; DNA: TGTGCCAGCAGTTGGACTAGCGGAAACAATGAGCAGTTCTTC; CDR3: CASSWTSGNNEQFF
length: 14; D: TRBD1; V: TRBV28; size: once; J: TRBJ1-5; DNA: TGTGCCAGCAGTTTGGGACAGGGGAATCAGCCCCAGCATTTT; CDR3: CASSLGQGNQPQHF
length: 13; D: NA; V: TRBV6-6; size: NA; J: TRBJ2-1; DNA: TGTGCCAGCAGTTATCCTCACCGAGGTGAGCAGTTCTTC; CDR3: CASSYPHRGEQFF
length: 18; D: TRBD2; V: TRBV19; size: NA; J: TRBJ2-1; DNA: TGTGCCAGTAGTATAGATTACGGACTAGCGGGAGTGGGGGGTGAGCAGTTCTTC; CDR3: CASSIDYGLAGVGGEQFF
length: 15; D: NA; V: TRBV4-1; size: NA; J: TRBJ2-1; DNA: TGCGCCAGCAGCCAATTGGCGGGGACGTACAATGAGCAGTTCTTC; CDR3: CASSQLAGTYNEQFF
length: 14; D: NA; V: TRBV2; size: NA; J: TRBJ2-7; DNA: TGTGCCAGCATAACCGGGACTCAGACCATCGAGCAGTACTTC; CDR3: CASITGTQTIEQYF
length: 15; D: NA; V: TRBV29-1; size: NA; J: TRBJ2-1; DNA: TGCAGCGGGGGGGGGATGCGGGGGCAGACCGGTGAGCAGTTCTTC; CDR3: CSGGGMRGQTGEQFF
length: 10; D: NA; V: TRBV30; size: NA; J: TRBJ2-1; DNA: TGTGCCTGGAGTACTAGGGAGCAGTTCTTC; CDR3: CAWSTREQFF
length: 14; D: NA; V: TRBV7-9; size: few; J: TRBJ1-1; DNA: TGTGCCAGCAGCCGAAGCCTACTGAACACTGAAGCTTTCTTT; CDR3: CASSRSLLNTEAFF
length: 13; D: NA; V: TRBV7-9; size: NA; J: TRBJ1-1; DNA: TGTGCCAGCAGCTTTATAGAGAACACTGAAGCTTTCTTT; CDR3: CASSFIENTEAFF
length: 17; D: TRBD1; V: TRBV4-1; size: NA; J: TRBJ1-4; DNA: TGCGCCAGCAGCCCGGGACAGGGAAAAGCAACTAATGAAAAACTGTTTTTT; CDR3: CASSPGQGKATNEKLFF
length: 16; D: NA; V: TRBV7-9; size: NA; J: TRBJ2-1; DNA: TGTGCCAGCAGCCAGGGGAGCCTCGGGTTAGGCAATGAGCAGTTCTTC; CDR3: CASSQGSLGLGNEQFF
length: 14; D: TRBD2; V: TRBV2; size: once; J: TRBJ2-7; DNA: TGTGCCAGGGGACTGAGAGCGGGGGCCTACGAGCAGTACTTC; CDR3: CARGLRAGAYEQYF
length: 15; D: NA; V: TRBV21-1; size: NA; J: TRBJ2-3; DNA: TGTGCCAGCAGCACCCAGCGGGCAGGAGCAGATACGCAGTATTTT; CDR3: CASSTQRAGADTQYF
length: 15; D: TRBD2; V: TRBV10-3; size: NA; J: TRBJ2-2; DNA: TGTGCCATCAGTGCGACTAGCACGAACACCGGGGGGCTGTTTTTT; CDR3: CAISATSTNTGGLFF
length: 18; D: TRBD2; V: TRBV4-2; size: NA; J: TRBJ2-6; DNA: TGTGCCAGCAGCCAAGATCTCAGCGGGAGCTCTGGGGCCAACGTCCTGACTTTC; CDR3: CASSQDLSGSSGANVLTF
length: 13; D: NA; V: TRBV2; size: NA; J: TRBJ1-1; DNA: TGTGCCACCTCGATTACAGGGATCACTGAAGCTTTCTTT; CDR3: CATSITGITEAFF
length: 14; D: NA; V: TRBV5-4; size: NA; J: TRBJ1-1; DNA: TGTGCCAGCAGCTCCGCCGGGATGAACACTGAAGCTTTCTTT; CDR3: CASSSAGMNTEAFF
length: 17; D: TRBD2; V: TRBV7-8; size: NA; J: TRBJ2-1; DNA: TGTGCCAGCAGCCCCCGGCAGACCGGGACTAGCTCGGGTGAGCAGTTCTTC; CDR3: CASSPRQTGTSSGEQFF
length: 17; D: NA; V: TRBV18; size: NA; J: TRBJ1-5; DNA: TGTGCCAGCTCACCGCCAGGGAGGGGTAATAGCAATCAGCCCCAGCATTTT; CDR3: CASSPPGRGNSNQPQHF
length: 14; D: NA; V: TRBV25-1; size: few; J: TRBJ1-4; DNA: TGTGCCAGCAGTGGACAGGTATTAAATGAAAAACTGTTTTTT; CDR3: CASSGQVLNEKLFF
length: 15; D: TRBD1; V: TRBV19; size: NA; J: TRBJ1-5; DNA: TGTGCCAGTAGTCCCGGACAGGGAGGGTATCAGCCCCAGCATTTT; CDR3: CASSPGQGGYQPQHF
length: 18; D: NA; V: TRBV7-3; size: NA; J: TRBJ2-1; DNA: TGTGCCAGCAGCTTACAGCCGGGGTTCCGATACTCCTACAATGAGCAGTTCTTC; CDR3: CASSLQPGFRYSYNEQFF
length: 13; D: NA; V: TRBV10-1; size: NA; J: TRBJ2-3; DNA: TGCGCCAGCAGTGAGGCAGGCACAGATACGCAGTATTTT; CDR3: CASSEAGTDTQYF
length: 14; D: NA; V: TRBV25-1; size: NA; J: TRBJ1-1; DNA: TGTGCCAGCAGTCCAGGGCCCGCGAACACTGAAGCTTTCTTT; CDR3: CASSPGPANTEAFF
length: 15; D: NA; V: TRBV27; size: NA; J: TRBJ2-5; DNA: TGTGCCAGCAGTCCAATCCCGCTGCGAAAAGAGACCCAGTACTTC; CDR3: CASSPIPLRKETQYF
length: 16; D: NA; V: TRBV25-1; size: NA; J: TRBJ2-2; DNA: TGTGCCAGCAGTGAATATGTATCTGCGAACACCGGGGAGCTGTTTTTT; CDR3: CASSEYVSANTGELFF
length: 17; D: TRBD1; V: TRBV6-1; size: few; J: TRBJ1-3; DNA: TGTGCCAGCAGTGAACCTGACAGGGGGGCTTCTGGAAACACCATATATTTT; CDR3: CASSEPDRGASGNTIYF
length: 15; D: TRBD2; V: TRBV27; size: few; J: TRBJ2-1; DNA: TGTGCCAGCAGTCCCTTAGCGGGACCCTACAATGAGCAGTTCTTC; CDR3: CASSPLAGPYNEQFF
length: 16; D: TRBD2; V: TRBV6-5; size: NA; J: TRBJ2-3; DNA: TGTGCCAGCAGTTCGGGACTAGCGGGCAACACAGATACGCAGTATTTT; CDR3: CASSSGLAGNTDTQYF
length: 15; D: NA; V: TRBV27; size: NA; J: TRBJ2-1; DNA: TGTGCCAGCAGTTTACACAGGGCCCCCTACAATGAGCAGTTCTTC; CDR3: CASSLHRAPYNEQFF
length: 13; D: TRBD1; V: TRBV7-9; size: NA; J: TRBJ1-2; DNA: TGTGCCAGCAGCTCAGGGACAGCTTCTGGCTACACCTTC; CDR3: CASSSGTASGYTF
length: 15; D: TRBD1; V: TRBV7-6; size: NA; J: TRBJ2-5; DNA: TGTGCCAGCAGCCCCGGGACAGGGAGGCTGGAGACCCAGTACTTC; CDR3: CASSPGTGRLETQYF
length: 15; D: TRBD2; V: TRBV7-2; size: NA; J: TRBJ2-5; DNA: TGTGCCAGCAGCTTCCTAGCGGGAGAGGCGGAGACCCAGTACTTC; CDR3: CASSFLAGEAETQYF
length: 13; D: NA; V: TRBV30; size: NA; J: TRBJ1-5; DNA: TGTGCCTGGAGTGTACACCCTAATCAGCCCCAGCATTTT; CDR3: CAWSVHPNQPQHF
length: 17; D: TRBD1; V: TRBV19; size: NA; J: TRBJ1-2; DNA: TGTGCCAGTAGTACCCTGGACAGGGTTGGCCGTAACTATGGCTACACCTTC; CDR3: CASSTLDRVGRNYGYTF
length: 13; D: NA; V: TRBV7-3; size: NA; J: TRBJ2-1; DNA: TGTGCCAGCAGCTTAGACGGGAACAATGAGCAGTTCTTC; CDR3: CASSLDGNNEQFF
length: 15; D: TRBD2; V: TRBV6-4; size: NA; J: TRBJ2-1; DNA: TGTGCCAGCAGTGACTCAGCGGGAGGATACAATGAGCAGTTCTTC; CDR3: CASSDSAGGYNEQFF
length: 14; D: NA; V: TRBV5-6; size: NA; J: TRBJ2-7; DNA: TGTGCCAGCAGCTTCTTCGGGAGCTCCTACGAGCAGTACTTC; CDR3: CASSFFGSSYEQYF